This T cell receptor beta chain was recorded in a study of cytomegalovirus exposure and HLA in healthy donors. With 60 Vbeta and 13 Jbeta primers, the PCR was carried out. Sequencing used immunoSEQ multiplex PCR; TCRdb keeps in-frame clones, though not all of them. Its table lists 150,000 to 200,000 clones. The CDR3 loop spans 16 amino acids. V shed 2 bases, J shed 4 bases, and the junction held 8 bases outside the gene matches. CDR1 SGHRS and CDR2 YFSETQ come from the germline V gene. The sequenced sample was PBMCs. The sequence came from a man aged 30 to 45 in good health and CMV-seronegative. This chain links TRBV5-1 with TRBJ2-2; 7 bases agree with TRBD2. CDR3 protein: CASSFLGLVSTGELFF. CDR3 in DNA: TGCGCCAGCAGCTTCCTCGGACTAGTTAGCACCGGGGAGCTGTTTTTT.